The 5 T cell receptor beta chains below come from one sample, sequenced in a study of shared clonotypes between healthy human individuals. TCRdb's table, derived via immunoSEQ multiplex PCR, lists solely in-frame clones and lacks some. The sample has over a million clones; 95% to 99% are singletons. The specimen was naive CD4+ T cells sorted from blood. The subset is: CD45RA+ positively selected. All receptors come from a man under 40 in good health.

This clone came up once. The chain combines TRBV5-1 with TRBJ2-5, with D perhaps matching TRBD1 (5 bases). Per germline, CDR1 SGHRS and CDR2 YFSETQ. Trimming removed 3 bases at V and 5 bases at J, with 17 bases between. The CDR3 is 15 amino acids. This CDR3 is CASSSSLGGHETQYF. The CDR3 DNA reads TGCGCCAGCAGCTCGAGCCTAGGCGGACACGAGACCCAGTACTTC.

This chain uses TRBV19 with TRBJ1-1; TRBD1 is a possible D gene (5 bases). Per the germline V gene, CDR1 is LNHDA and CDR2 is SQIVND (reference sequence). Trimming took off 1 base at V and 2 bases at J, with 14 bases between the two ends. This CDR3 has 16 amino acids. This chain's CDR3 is CASSIGSPGSNTEAFF. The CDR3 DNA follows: TGTGCCAGTAGTATAGGGTCCCCAGGGTCCAACACTGAAGCTTTCTTT.

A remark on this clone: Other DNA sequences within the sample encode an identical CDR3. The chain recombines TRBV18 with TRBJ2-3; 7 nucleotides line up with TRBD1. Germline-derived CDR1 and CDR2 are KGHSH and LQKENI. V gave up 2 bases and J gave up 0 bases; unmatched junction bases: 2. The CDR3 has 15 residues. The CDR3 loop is CASSPDRASTDTQYF. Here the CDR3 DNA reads TGTGCCAGCTCACCAGACAGGGCAAGCACAGATACGCAGTATTTT.

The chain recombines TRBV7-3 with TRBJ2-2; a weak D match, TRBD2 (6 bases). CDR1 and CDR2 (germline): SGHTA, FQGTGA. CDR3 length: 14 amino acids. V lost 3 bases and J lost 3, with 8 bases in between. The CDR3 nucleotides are TGTGCCAGCAGCTTCGGCGGGGACACCGGGGAGCTGTTTTTT. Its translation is CASSFGGDTGELFF.

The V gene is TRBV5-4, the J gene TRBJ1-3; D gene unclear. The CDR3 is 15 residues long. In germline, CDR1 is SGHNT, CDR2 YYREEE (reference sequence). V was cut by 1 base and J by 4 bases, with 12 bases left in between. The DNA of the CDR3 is TGTGCCAGCAGCTTGATCGGAGTAACAGGAAACACCATATATTTT. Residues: CASSLIGVTGNTIYF.